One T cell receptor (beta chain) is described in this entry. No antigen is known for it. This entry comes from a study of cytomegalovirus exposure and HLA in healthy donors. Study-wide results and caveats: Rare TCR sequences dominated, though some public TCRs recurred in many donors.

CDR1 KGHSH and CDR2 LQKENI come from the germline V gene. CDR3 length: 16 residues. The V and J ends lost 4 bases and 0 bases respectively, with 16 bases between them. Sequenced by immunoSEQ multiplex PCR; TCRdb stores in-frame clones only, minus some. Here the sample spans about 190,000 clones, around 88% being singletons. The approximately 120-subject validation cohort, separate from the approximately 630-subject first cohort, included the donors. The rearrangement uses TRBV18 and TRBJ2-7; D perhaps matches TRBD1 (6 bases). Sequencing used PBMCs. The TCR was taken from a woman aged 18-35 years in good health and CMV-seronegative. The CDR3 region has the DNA TGTGCCAGCTCACATACTTTGGGGGCCTACTCCTACGAGCAGTACTTC. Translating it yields CASSHTLGAYSYEQYF.